These T cell receptor beta chains were read from a single sample in a study of cytomegalovirus exposure and HLA in healthy donors. Assay used: immunoSEQ multiplex PCR; TCRdb lists only in-frame clones, some missing. The top ten clones hold approximately 2.4% of a sample with around 100,000 clones, 7.5% to 8.5% of them seen once. Sample: PBMCs. Every receptor here comes from a man between 45 and 60 years old in good health and CMV-seronegative. The CDR3 runs from the conserved cysteine through the conserved F or W. Each record gives: D gene, J gene, clone size, V gene, CDR3 protein, CDR3 DNA. The D gene is left open where the match is weak. Size is omitted from some rows. Given values are once, few, many or a class for expanded clones.

>-|TRBJ2-1|-|TRBV11-3
CASSFSGSAYNEQFF
TGTGCCAGCAGCTTCTCCGGGAGCGCCTACAATGAGCAGTTCTTC
>-|TRBJ2-1|-|TRBV2
CASSNRANSYNEQFF
TGTGCCAGCAGTAACAGGGCCAACTCCTACAATGAGCAGTTCTTC
>-|TRBJ1-2|few|TRBV5-1
CASSFEVGYGYTF
TGCGCCAGCAGCTTTGAGGTCGGCTATGGCTACACCTTC
>-|TRBJ1-5|few|TRBV6-1
CASSETLQGSGHF
TGTGCCAGCAGTGAAACCCTACAGGGCTCAGGGCATTTT
>TRBD1|TRBJ1-4|-|TRBV7-2
CASSFLSGTGRKKLFF
TGTGCCAGCAGCTTTCTCAGTGGGACAGGTCGCAAAAAACTGTTTTTT
>-|TRBJ1-5|few|TRBV5-4
CASRARAGSNQPQHF
TGTGCCAGCAGGGCTCGGGCAGGGAGCAATCAGCCCCAGCATTTT
>-|TRBJ1-5|few|TRBV19
CASSIPVYSNQPQHF
TGTGCCAGTAGTATTCCCGTGTATAGCAATCAGCCCCAGCATTTT
>-|TRBJ1-2|few|TRBV7-2
CASRLIGGSNYGYTF
TGTGCCAGCAGACTCATCGGGGGGTCTAACTATGGCTACACCTTC
>TRBD2|TRBJ2-7|few|TRBV15
CATSASGLAVTGVYEQYF
TGTGCCACCAGCGCCTCGGGGCTAGCGGTAACGGGGGTTTACGAGCAGTACTTC
>TRBD2|TRBJ2-1|few|TRBV14
CASRSRLAGLNEQFF
TGTGCCAGCAGAAGTAGGCTAGCGGGACTAAATGAGCAGTTCTTC
>TRBD1|TRBJ2-7|few|TRBV7-8
CASSLGQVSYEQYF
TGTGCCAGCAGCCTAGGACAGGTCTCCTACGAGCAGTACTTC
>TRBD1|TRBJ2-7|few|TRBV28
CASSPTGLLHEQYF
TGTGCCAGCAGTCCGACAGGGCTACTACACGAGCAGTACTTC
>-|TRBJ1-2|few|TRBV6-6
CASTGDYGYTF
TGTGCCAGCACGGGTGACTATGGCTACACCTTC
>TRBD1|TRBJ1-4|many|TRBV28
CASREPTGGNEKLFF
TGTGCCAGCAGAGAACCGACAGGGGGGAATGAAAAACTGTTTTTT
>-|TRBJ2-3|few|TRBV27
CASSPDRHGDTQYF
TGTGCCAGCAGCCCCGACAGGCACGGGGATACGCAGTATTTT
>TRBD2|TRBJ2-5|few|TRBV7-6
CASSLSGGVGRETQYF
TGTGCCAGCAGCTTATCTGGGGGGGTTGGAAGGGAGACCCAGTACTTC
>-|TRBJ1-3|-|TRBV4-3
CASSPTAGNTIYF
TGCGCCAGCAGCCCTACAGCTGGAAACACCATATATTTT
>TRBD2|TRBJ2-3|few|TRBV7-3
CASSPGTKPGGDTQYF
TGTGCCAGCAGCCCCGGGACTAAGCCCGGGGGAGATACGCAGTATTTT
>TRBD2|TRBJ2-1|-|TRBV30
CAWSVSGTISYNEQFF
TGTGCCTGGAGTGTCAGCGGGACGATCTCCTACAATGAGCAGTTCTTC
>-|TRBJ2-5|-|TRBV6-1
CASSDLVTQYF
TGTGCCAGCAGTGACCTTGTTACCCAGTACTTC
>-|TRBJ1-2|few|TRBV7-2
CASSLLAANYGYTF
TGTGCCAGCAGCTTATTAGCGGCAAACTATGGCTACACCTTC
>-|TRBJ1-6|few|TRBV15
CATSARDPPQGPLHF
TGTGCCACCAGCGCGCGGGACCCTCCTCAGGGACCCCTCCACTTT
>-|TRBJ1-5|few|TRBV28
CASSSNRAYQPQHF
TGTGCCAGCAGTTCGAACAGGGCTTATCAGCCCCAGCATTTT
>TRBD1|TRBJ2-7|few|TRBV10-3
CAISEGRGRSEQYF
TGTGCCATCAGTGAGGGCAGGGGGCGATCCGAGCAGTACTTC
>TRBD1|TRBJ2-5|few|TRBV10-3
CAITTGYQETQYF
TGTGCCATCACGACAGGGTACCAAGAGACCCAGTACTTC
>TRBD1|TRBJ1-2|-|TRBV28
CASTRTGLRYGYTF
TGTGCCAGCACCCGGACAGGGCTCCGCTATGGCTACACCTTC
>-|TRBJ1-4|few|TRBV7-8
CASSLGSTNEKLFF
TGTGCCAGCAGCTTAGGGAGCACTAATGAAAAACTGTTTTTT
>TRBD2|TRBJ2-3|once|TRBV19
CASSTIAGGRDRQYF
TGTGCCAGTAGTACCATAGCGGGGGGGCGAGATAGGCAGTATTTT
>-|TRBJ1-4|few|TRBV30
CASQFATNEKLFF
TGTGCCTCGCAGTTTGCAACTAATGAAAAACTGTTTTTT
>-|TRBJ2-7|-|TRBV6-4
CASPGEAPSSYEQYF
TGCGCCAGCCCAGGGGAAGCCCCGTCGTCCTACGAGCAGTACTTC
>TRBD2|TRBJ2-1|-|TRBV28
CASSPPPGLAGSRRGNEQFF
TGTGCCAGCAGTCCGCCGCCGGGACTAGCGGGATCTAGACGGGGAAATGAGCAGTTCTTC
>-|TRBJ1-1|-|TRBV18
CASSPPTGQMNTEAFF
TGTGCCAGCTCACCACCTACGGGACAAATGAACACTGAAGCTTTCTTT
>-|TRBJ1-2|few|TRBV6-1
CASTWAAYGYTF
TGTGCCAGCACATGGGCAGCCTATGGCTACACCTTC
>TRBD2|TRBJ2-3|few|TRBV7-2
CASSAGLAGDNTQYF
TGTGCCAGCAGCGCGGGACTAGCGGGAGATAATACGCAGTATTTT
>-|TRBJ2-5|-|TRBV5-1
CASSLEGGLAWETQYF
TGCGCCAGCAGCTTGGAGGGGGGGCTAGCGTGGGAGACCCAGTACTTC